This entry lists 28 T cell receptor beta chains sequenced from one sample in a study of shared clonotypes between healthy human individuals. Sequencing was performed with immunoSEQ multiplex PCR; in TCRdb, only in-frame clones are kept and a portion is missing. The data show about 1 million clones, with around 76% seen just once and about 1.5% held by the top ten. The specimen was memory CD4+ T cells sorted from blood. Noted subset: CD45RA-negative fraction. The receptors shown here come from a man between 18 and 35 years old in good health.

There are a few counts of this clone. Written as DNA, the CDR3 is TGTGCCAGTAGTGAGACGGGGGCCCTCACAGATACGCAGTATTTT. Translating gives CASSETGALTDTQYF. V usage is TRBV19 and J usage is TRBJ2-3, with D perhaps given as TRBD1 or TRBD2 (6 bases each). This CDR3 spans 15 amino acids. Trimming removed 5 bases at V and 2 bases at J, with 14 bases between. Germline V gene lookup returns CDR1 LNHDA and CDR2 SQIVND (reference sequence).

Points on this clone: Other DNA sequences in the same sample also yield this CDR3. The J gene is TRBJ1-1, the V gene TRBV5-8; no definite D call. V was pared by 0 bases and J by 0 bases, with 6 bases between. Germline V lookup: CDR1 SGHTS, CDR2 YDEGEE. The CDR3 has 14 amino acids. CDR3: CASSLEGMNTEAFF. CDR3 nucleotides: TGTGCCAGCAGCTTGGAAGGGATGAACACTGAAGCTTTCTTT. The variable domain in full, with the rest retrieved from reference TRBV5-8 and TRBJ1-1, is EAGVTQSPTHLIKTRGQQATLRCSPISGHTSVYWYQQALGLGLQFLLWYDEGEERNRGNFPPRFSGRQFPNYSSELNVNALELEDSALYLCASSLEGMNTEAFFGQGTRLTVV.

This rearrangement joins TRBV7-2 to TRBJ2-7, with a tentative D call TRBD2 (5 bases). The CDR3 sequence is 13 residues long. Germline V CDR1 and CDR2: SGHTA, FQGNSA. V was clipped by 6 bases and J by 0 bases, with 9 bases between them. In DNA form, the CDR3 reads TGTGCCAGCAGTTACCGGGGCTCCTACGAGCAGTACTTC. Encoded protein: CASSYRGSYEQYF.

CDR3 in amino acids: CATRSSLSLITDTQYF. CDR3 nucleotide sequence: TGTGCCACCAGATCGAGCTTAAGCCTGATCACAGATACGCAGTATTTT. V is TRBV5-6 and J is TRBJ2-3; D remains unclear. Trimming shortened V by 9 bases and J by 2 bases, and 22 bases separated the two germline ends. This CDR3 has 16 amino acids. Germline CDR1 and CDR2: SGHDT and YYEEEE.

This chain connects TRBV4-1 to TRBJ2-7, with TRBD2 matching over 7 bases. The CDR3 loop spans 15 amino acids. V was clipped by 0 bases and J by 3 bases; unmatched bases: 5. Germline V gene sequence: CDR1 MGHRA, CDR2 YSYEKL. The CDR3 DNA reads as TGCGCCAGCAGCCAAGATAGAGCGGGGCTCTACGAGCAGTACTTC. Its protein product is CASSQDRAGLYEQYF.

This chain connects TRBV30 to TRBJ1-6; TRBD1 matches at 9 bases. The CDR3 length is 13 residues. Germline CDR1 reads GTSNPN; CDR2 reads SVGIG (reference sequence). V gave up 4 bases and J gave up 10 bases; unmatched junction bases: 5. The DNA for the CDR3 is TGTGCCTGGACCGGGACAGGGCAATCACCCCTCCACTTT. Translating it yields CAWTGTGQSPLHF.

This clone appeared once. The V call is TRBV12-2, the J call TRBJ1-4; the table's D call, TRBD1, was not checked against the DNA. TRBV12-2 is a pseudogene segment. The CDR3 spans 15 residues. DNA for the CDR3: TGTGCAAGTCGCCCCCAGGGGGATCGGAATGAAAAACTGTTTTTT. Translation gives CASRPQGDRNEKLFF.

The V call is TRBV27, the J call TRBJ1-1; possible D gene TRBD1, 5 bases. V lost 6 bases to trimming and J lost 1 base, with 24 bases between them. Germline CDR1 MNHEY, CDR2 SMNVEV (reference sequence). This CDR3 spans 18 amino acids. DNA of the CDR3: TGTGCCAGCAGCCGAATGCAGACAGCCCTGTCAACGAACACTGAAGCTTTCTTT. It specifies CASSRMQTALSTNTEAFF.

The table lists this clone with a few counts. The chain combines TRBV19 with TRBJ2-7; a possible D gene is TRBD1 (6 bases). The CDR3 consists of 17 residues. Germline V gene lookup returns CDR1 LNHDA and CDR2 SQIVND (reference sequence). V was shortened by 1 base and J by 1 base, with 17 bases between the two germline ends. CDR3 loop: CASSIASQDRASYEQYF. CDR3 nucleotide sequence: TGTGCCAGTAGTATAGCGTCCCAGGACAGAGCTTCCTACGAGCAGTACTTC.

This clone is a singleton in its sample. Other nucleotide sequences in the sample specify the same CDR3. The chain is built from TRBV5-4 and TRBJ2-2; 9 bases are a match to TRBD1. Germline lookup yields CDR1 SGHNT and CDR2 YYREEE (reference sequence). This CDR3 region has 17 residues. With V trimmed by 3 bases and J by 0 bases, 6 bases remained unmatched. The CDR3 sequence: CASSSPGQGSNTGELFF. The CDR3 DNA follows: TGTGCCAGCAGCTCACCGGGACAGGGCTCGAACACCGGGGAGCTGTTTTTT.

The genes are TRBV5-1 and TRBJ1-3, with D perhaps matching TRBD1 (6 bases). The CDR3 length is 15 residues. Trimming pared 4 bases from V and 2 bases from J, leaving 13 bases between. CDR1 SGHRS and CDR2 YFSETQ come from the germline V gene. The CDR3 sequence: CASSHNGQTGNTIYF. The CDR3 DNA sequence: TGCGCCAGCAGCCACAACGGACAGACTGGAAACACCATATATTTT.

The chain employs TRBV6-5 and TRBJ1-5; possibly TRBD1 for D (5 bases). Germline CDR1 is MNHEY and CDR2 is SVGAGI. This CDR3 region has 15 residues. V was clipped by 2 bases and J by 5 bases, with 13 bases between them. The CDR3 bases are TGTGCCAGCAGTTACAGGGGAATCTACGATCAGCCCCAGCATTTT. This encodes CASSYRGIYDQPQHF.

J is TRBJ2-1 and V is TRBV5-4; D is unclear. Germline V gives CDR1 SGHNT, CDR2 YYREEE (reference sequence). V shed 4 bases and J shed 15 bases, with 14 bases lying between them. The CDR3 is 11 amino acids. CDR3 sequence reads: CASSVGRASFF. CDR3 coding DNA: TGTGCCAGCAGCGTCGGACGAGCCTCGTTCTTC.

The V gene is TRBV18, the J gene TRBJ2-7; D gene uncertain. Germline CDR1 is KGHSH and CDR2 is LQKENI. This CDR3 contains 14 residues. V was shortened by 0 bases and J by 5 bases, with 11 bases between the two germline ends. CDR3 sequence: CASSPPSKSDEQYF. Written as DNA, the CDR3 is TGTGCCAGCTCACCACCCTCTAAGAGCGACGAGCAGTACTTC.

The J gene is TRBJ1-5, the V gene TRBV27; no definite D call. V was pared by 3 bases and J by 6 bases, with 12 bases between. The CDR3 runs 14 residues. CDR1 and CDR2 (germline): MNHEY, SMNVEV (reference sequence). The CDR3 sequence: CASSLAQSGQPQHF. The DNA of the CDR3 is TGTGCCAGCAGTTTGGCGCAGTCCGGTCAGCCCCAGCATTTT.

The chain uses TRBV7-2 and TRBJ2-1; TRBD1 aligns across 9 bases. Germline lookup yields CDR1 SGHTA and CDR2 FQGNSA. The V gene end was trimmed by 4 bases and the J gene end by 6 bases; junction bases not matched to a gene: 16. CDR3 length equals 18 residues. CDR3 region: CASSYPGTGTDRINEQFF. The CDR3 nucleotides are TGTGCCAGCAGCTACCCCGGGACAGGGACAGACCGGATCAATGAGCAGTTCTTC.

The V and J genes are TRBV23-1 and TRBJ1-1; weak D call: TRBD1 (5 bases). TRBV23-1 is identified as an open reading frame with a role that is uncertain. V was pared by 1 base and J by 0 bases, with 12 bases between. The CDR3 consists of 16 residues. CDR3 nucleotide sequence: TGCGCCAGCAGTCAATTGAGACAGCGTTTGAACACTGAAGCTTTCTTT. It is translated as CASSQLRQRLNTEAFF.

In DNA, the CDR3 is TGTGCCAGCAGGGTCCTACAGGGATACTACGAGCAGTACTTC. Its translation: CASRVLQGYYEQYF. The rearrangement links TRBV6-6 to TRBJ2-7; D might be TRBD1 (6 bases). V lost 6 bases and J lost 3, with 15 bases in between. Germline CDR1 is MNHNY and CDR2 is SVGAGI (reference sequence). The CDR3 sequence is 14 residues long.

This clone came up a few times. The V gene is TRBV5-1, the J gene TRBJ2-5; D is ambiguous. Germline loops: CDR1 SGHRS, CDR2 YFSETQ. The CDR3 is 14 residues long. V lost 5 bases, J lost 5 bases, and 16 bases lay in between. The CDR3 sequence is CASRTQNVPETQYF. For the CDR3, the DNA is TGCGCCAGCAGAACCCAGAATGTGCCGGAGACCCAGTACTTC.

The chain has TRBV7-2 and TRBJ2-3; 10 nucleotides agree with TRBD1. With V trimmed by 1 base and J by 5 bases, 3 bases remained unmatched. This CDR3 spans 15 amino acids. Per the germline V gene, CDR1 is SGHTA and CDR2 is FQGNSA. CDR3 protein: CASSLEGQGLDTQYF. CDR3 in DNA: TGTGCCAGCAGCTTAGAGGGACAGGGGTTAGATACGCAGTATTTT.

This chain uses TRBV7-2 with TRBJ2-1, with D possibly matching TRBD2 (5 bases). CDR3 size: 13 residues. CDR1 is SGHTA and CDR2 is FQGNSA in the germline V gene. V dropped 5 bases and J dropped 10 bases, with 15 bases sitting between them. CDR3 protein: CASSRITGGEQFF. CDR3 in DNA: TGTGCCAGCAGCCGGATCACTGGCGGGGAGCAGTTCTTC.

This chain connects TRBV6-6 to TRBJ1-5; D is uncertain. V was cut by 5 bases and J by 4 bases, with 12 bases left in between. The CDR3 loop spans 14 amino acids. Per the germline V gene, CDR1 is MNHNY and CDR2 is SVGAGI (reference sequence). CDR3 bases: TGTGCCAGCAGTCCCTCGAGTCTGAATCAGCCCCAGCATTTT. It yields the protein CASSPSSLNQPQHF.

The V gene is TRBV11-2, the J gene TRBJ1-6; D possibly corresponds to TRBD1 (6 bases). Germline V CDR1 and CDR2: SGHAT, FQNNGV. The CDR3 is made up of 16 amino acids. Trimming took 3 bases from V and 4 from J, leaving 13 bases between them. CDR3 protein: CASSLGTLDYNSPLHF. The CDR3 DNA reads TGTGCCAGCAGCTTGGGGACACTTGATTATAATTCACCCCTCCACTTT.

The genes are TRBV19 and TRBJ1-5, with D possibly TRBD1 on 5 matching bases. The CDR3 spans 13 residues. Trimming took off 5 bases at V and 6 bases at J, with 11 bases between the two ends. Germline V CDR1 and CDR2: LNHDA, SQIVND (reference sequence). The CDR3 protein is CASSWGGSQPQHF. The CDR3 DNA sequence: TGTGCCAGTAGTTGGGGGGGTTCTCAGCCCCAGCATTTT.

J is TRBJ1-1 and V is TRBV28; D perhaps matches TRBD1 (6 bases). This CDR3 region has 13 residues. Per the germline V gene, CDR1 is MDHEN and CDR2 is SYDVKM. With 7 bases removed from V and 5 bases from J, the gap between germline ends came to 14 bases. DNA of the CDR3: TGTGCCAGCACTGTGGGGGCTGGAACTGAAGCTTTCTTT. As protein: CASTVGAGTEAFF.

V usage is TRBV7-2 and J usage is TRBJ2-7; the match to TRBD1 covers 8 bases. CDR3 size: 13 residues. The germline V gene encodes CDR1 SGHTA and CDR2 FQGNSA. J was trimmed by 3 bases and V by 7 bases; bases with no gene match: 5. The CDR3 DNA follows: TGTGCCAGCACCTTCGGACAGGGCTACGAGCAGTACTTC. This encodes CASTFGQGYEQYF.

This clone was detected a few times. This sequence joins TRBV11-3 and TRBJ2-2; no clear D gene. V was pared by 1 base and J by 2 bases, with 5 bases between. The germline V gene encodes CDR1 SGHNT and CDR2 YENEEA. The CDR3 runs to 14 residues. The CDR3 DNA reads TGTGCCAGCAGCTTAGCAGTAAACACCGGGGAGCTGTTTTTT. Amino acid sequence: CASSLAVNTGELFF.

This clone was counted ten times or more. V gene TRBV6-5 combines with J gene TRBJ1-6, with 8 bases matching TRBD1. This CDR3 has 14 residues. Germline V gene data show CDR1 as MNHEY and CDR2 as SVGAGI. Trimming took 6 bases from V and 5 from J; bases not matched to a gene: 3. CDR3 sequence (DNA): TGTGCCAGCAGCATGACAGGGGATAATTCACCCCTCCACTTT. The encoded protein is CASSMTGDNSPLHF.